The 3 T cell receptor beta chains below were found in one sample sequenced in a study of cytomegalovirus exposure and HLA in healthy donors. PCR was performed using 60 Vbeta and 13 Jbeta primers. Clones were sequenced by immunoSEQ multiplex PCR, and TCRdb holds only the in-frame ones, with some missing. The sample has 150,000 to 200,000 clones, approximately 75% seen once; the top ten hold over 1.2%. Sequencing was carried out using PBMCs. These TCRs come from a girl between 5 and 17 years old in good health and CMV-seronegative.

The rearrangement links TRBV7-2 to TRBJ2-7, with 7 bases fitting TRBD2. The V segment lost 0 bases and the J segment 3 bases; nucleotides outside the gene matches: 2. The CDR3 contains 14 residues. Germline assignment: CDR1 SGHTA and CDR2 FQGNSA. The CDR3 region has the DNA TGTGCCAGCAGCTTAGCTGGGGGGGACTACGAGCAGTACTTC. The encoded protein is CASSLAGGDYEQYF. Variable domain in full (rest from reference TRBV7-2 and TRBJ2-7): GAGVSQSPSNKVTEKGKDVELRCDPISGHTALYWYRQSLGQGLEFLIYFQGNSAPDKSGLPSDRFSAERTGGSVSTLTIQRTQQEDSAVYLCASSLAGGDYEQYFGPGTRLTVT.

The CDR3 is CASSIQGSNEKLFF. In DNA, the CDR3 is TGTGCCAGCAGTATACAGGGTTCTAATGAAAAACTGTTTTTT. This chain links TRBV6-1 with TRBJ1-4, with a tentative D call TRBD1 (6 bases). Germline-derived CDR1 and CDR2 are MNHNS and SASEGT. Trimming stripped 5 bases from V and 3 bases from J, with 10 bases between. This CDR3 contains 14 residues.

The V and J genes are TRBV6-5 and TRBJ1-2, with 9 bases identical to TRBD1. In germline, CDR1 is MNHEY, CDR2 SVGAGI. The ends lost 6 bases at V and 4 bases at J; junction bases unmatched: 9. The CDR3 spans 15 residues. CDR3 coding DNA: TGTGCCAGCAGCCCGGGACAGGGTGGGAGCTATGGCTACACCTTC. This sequence encodes CASSPGQGGSYGYTF.